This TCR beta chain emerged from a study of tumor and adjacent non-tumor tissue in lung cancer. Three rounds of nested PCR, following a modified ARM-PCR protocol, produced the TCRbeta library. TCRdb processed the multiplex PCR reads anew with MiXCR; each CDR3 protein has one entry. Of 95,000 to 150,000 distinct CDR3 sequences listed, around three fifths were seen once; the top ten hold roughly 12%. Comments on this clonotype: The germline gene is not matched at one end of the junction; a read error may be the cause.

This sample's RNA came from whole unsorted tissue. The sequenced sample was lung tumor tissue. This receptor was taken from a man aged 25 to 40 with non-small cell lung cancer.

The CDR3 is CRARDLIVGGAFF. CDR3 coding DNA: TGCAGGGCTAGAGATCTTATAGTCGGGGGGGCATTCTTT. This chain connects TRBV20-1 to TRBJ1-1; a possible D gene is TRBD1 (6 bases). The CDR3 runs to 13 residues. Germline V gene data show CDR1 as DFQATT and CDR2 as SNEGSKA (reference sequence).